These 23 T cell receptor beta chains originate from one sample sequenced in a study of Ad26.COV2.S vaccination and SARS-CoV-2 variants. Treatment described: around 19 received Ad26.COV2.S at low or high dose, single or two shots; five or six received placebo; per-sample allocation not given. Vaccine and placebo recipients were sampled on day 63 after the first injection. Data came from immunoSEQ multiplex PCR; TCRdb stores just in-frame clones and leaves some out. Altogether 510,000 or so clones are present, around 90% being singletons, with the ten largest covering over 10%. The material sequenced was peripheral blood, taken in a trial of Ad26.COV2.S vaccine versus placebo. The source is a person aged 18-60 years who received the Ad26.COV2.S COVID-19 vaccine or a placebo.

The rearrangement links TRBV27 to TRBJ2-3; 7 bases match TRBD2. V lost 1 base, J lost 0 bases, and 7 bases stayed unmatched. CDR3 size: 17 residues. Looked up from germline, CDR1 is MNHEY and CDR2 is SMNVEV (reference sequence). CDR3 loop: CASSLLGNSGSTDTQYF. CDR3 nucleotides: TGTGCCAGCAGTTTATTGGGGAATAGCGGGAGCACAGATACGCAGTATTTT.

The chain is built from TRBV3-1 (or the pseudogene TRBV3-2) and TRBJ2-7; 10 bases are shared with TRBD2. V shed 4 bases and J 4 bases; nucleotides not matched to a gene: 4. The CDR3 runs 14 residues. Germline lookup yields CDR1 LGHDT and CDR2 YNNKEL (reference sequence). The CDR3 spells CASSPGSGRYEQYF. The CDR3 nucleotides read TGTGCCAGCAGCCCGGGTAGCGGGAGGTACGAGCAGTACTTC.

Here the CDR3 reads CASSPGTSGKNIQYF. CDR3 DNA: TGTGCCAGCAGCCCCGGGACTAGCGGTAAAAACATTCAGTACTTC. The chain has TRBV13 and TRBJ2-4; 11 bases line up with TRBD2. The V segment lost 5 bases and the J segment 4 bases; nucleotides outside the gene matches: 4. This CDR3 is 15 amino acids long. Germline V gives CDR1 PRHDT, CDR2 FYEKMQ (reference sequence). Supplemented by reference TRBV13 and TRBJ2-4, the full variable domain reads AAGVIQSPRHLIKEKRETATLKCYPIPRHDTVYWYQQGPGQDPQFLISFYEKMQSDKGSIPDRFSAQQFSDYHSELNMSSLELGDSALYFCASSPGTSGKNIQYFGAGTRLSVL.

The chain carries TRBV9 and TRBJ1-1; TRBD1 is a possible D gene (5 bases). The CDR3 covers 15 residues. With 4 bases removed from V and 1 base from J, the gap between germline ends came to 14 bases. Germline V gene sequence: CDR1 SGDLS, CDR2 YYNGEE. The CDR3 DNA reads as TGTGCCAGCAGCCCAAGTACAGGCCCGAACACTGAAGCTTTCTTT. Protein sequence: CASSPSTGPNTEAFF.

The rearrangement links TRBV19 to TRBJ2-1; a weak D match, TRBD2 (5 bases). Germline V gene sequence: CDR1 LNHDA, CDR2 SQIVND (reference sequence). The V and J ends lost 10 bases and 9 bases respectively, with 16 bases between them. The CDR3 contains 12 residues. In nucleotides, the CDR3 is TGTGCCACGTCGCCGGGGAAAGTTGAGCAGTTCTTC. It codes for CATSPGKVEQFF.

V and J are TRBV30 and TRBJ2-7; D might be TRBD2 (5 bases). Trimming took off 2 bases at V and 4 bases at J, with 12 bases between the two ends. CDR1 is GTSNPN and CDR2 is SVGIG in the germline V gene (reference sequence). The CDR3 contains 13 residues. The CDR3, as DNA: TGTGCCTGGAGTTTGGCGGGCACGTACGAGCAGTACTTC. Translated, it gives CAWSLAGTYEQYF.

This rearrangement joins TRBV2 to TRBJ2-5, with 7 bases lining up with TRBD1. CDR3 length: 13 amino acids. J lost 1 base, V lost 10 bases, and 6 bases had no gene match. Germline V CDR1 and CDR2: SNHLY, FYNNEI. This CDR3 reads CATSRDSQETQYF. CDR3 DNA: TGTGCCACCTCCCGGGACAGCCAAGAGACCCAGTACTTC.

This chain uses TRBV20-1 with TRBJ2-1, with 7 nucleotides matching TRBD2. J gave up 3 bases and V 3 bases, and 5 bases lay outside the gene matches. There are 14 residues in the CDR3. From germline, CDR1 is DFQATT and CDR2 SNEGSKA (reference sequence). The CDR3 here is CSASLAGVYNEQFF. As DNA, the CDR3 is TGCAGTGCTAGTCTGGCGGGAGTCTACAATGAGCAGTTCTTC.

The chain is built from TRBV7-9 and TRBJ1-5; no firm D call. The CDR3 is 13 residues long. Deletions cut 5 bases from V and 9 bases from J, with 14 bases between. Germline assignment: CDR1 SEHNR and CDR2 FQNEAQ (reference sequence). CDR3 amino acids: CASSAGLQPPQHF. The CDR3 region has the DNA TGTGCCAGCAGCGCAGGTCTACAGCCGCCCCAGCATTTT.

This clone has only a few counts. The chain recombines TRBV7-9 with TRBJ2-1; 8 bases fit TRBD1. Unmatched junction bases numbered 4, after V lost 2 bases and J lost 4 bases. The CDR3 consists of 15 residues. Germline V gene data show CDR1 as SEHNR and CDR2 as FQNEAQ (reference sequence). CDR3 amino acids: CASSLLDRGYNEQFF. Written as DNA, the CDR3 is TGTGCCAGCAGCTTACTCGACAGGGGATACAATGAGCAGTTCTTC.

The genes are TRBV5-1 and TRBJ1-2, with D tentatively TRBD1 (5 bases). Germline V lookup: CDR1 SGHRS, CDR2 YFSETQ. This CDR3 is 14 amino acids long. Trimming took 0 bases from V and 4 from J, leaving 10 bases between them. The CDR3: CASSLEGLTYGYTF. CDR3 nucleotides: TGCGCCAGCAGCTTGGAGGGGCTAACCTATGGCTACACCTTC. The whole variable domain, filled in from reference TRBV5-1 and TRBJ1-2, reads KAGVTQTPRYLIKTRGQQVTLSCSPISGHRSVSWYQQTPGQGLQFLFEYFSETQRNKGNFPGRFSGRQFSNSRSEMNVSTLELGDSALYLCASSLEGLTYGYTFGSGTRLTVV.

V is TRBV18 and J is TRBJ1-5; TRBD1 aligns across 7 bases. The V gene's germline CDR1 is KGHSH and CDR2 LQKENI. Losses at the gene ends were 1 base for V and 2 bases for J; bases not matched to a gene: 5. This CDR3 comprises 16 residues. DNA of the CDR3: TGTGCCAGCTCACCACAGGGGGCGGTGGGCAATCAGCCCCAGCATTTT. Translation gives CASSPQGAVGNQPQHF.

The rearrangement links TRBV4-1 to TRBJ2-3; 8 bases agree with TRBD2. The CDR3 spans 18 residues. Losses at the gene ends were 0 bases for V and 4 bases for J; bases not matched to a gene: 12. Germline V CDR1 and CDR2: MGHRA, YSYEKL. CDR3 bases: TGCGCCAGCAGCCAAGATCTGTATGGCGGGAGGATCCCAGATACGCAGTATTTT. Its translation: CASSQDLYGGRIPDTQYF.

The chain uses TRBV30 and TRBJ1-1; no reliable D call. The V end was cut by 5 bases, the J end by 5 bases, with 15 bases between. Germline CDR1 GTSNPN, CDR2 SVGIG (reference sequence). CDR3 length equals 13 residues. This CDR3 is CAWEHRRGTEAFF. The DNA of the CDR3 is TGTGCCTGGGAGCATAGGCGTGGGACTGAAGCTTTCTTT.

The chain employs TRBV11-2 and TRBJ1-2, with a possible D match to TRBD1 (5 bases). The CDR3 runs 13 residues. Germline CDR1 SGHAT, CDR2 FQNNGV. With 5 bases removed from V and 6 bases from J, the gap between germline ends came to 13 bases. The CDR3, as DNA: TGTGCCAGCAGCGCAAGAGGGGCAAATGGCTACACCTTC. Protein product: CASSARGANGYTF.

V usage is TRBV16 and J usage is TRBJ1-2; 9 bases agree with TRBD1. The CDR3 extends over 14 amino acids. J gave up 7 bases and V 5 bases, and 8 bases lay outside the gene matches. Germline V gene sequence: CDR1 KGHSY, CDR2 FQNENV. The CDR3 loop reads CASSGQDRGGGYTF. Here the CDR3 DNA reads TGTGCCAGCAGCGGGCAGGACAGGGGTGGTGGCTACACCTTC.

This chain joins TRBV18 and TRBJ1-4; D is uncertain. Trimming pared 2 bases from V and 6 bases from J, leaving 7 bases between. CDR1 is KGHSH and CDR2 is LQKENI in the germline V gene. The CDR3 spans 13 residues. This CDR3 is CASSPLRDEKLFF. In DNA form, the CDR3 reads TGTGCCAGCTCACCATTGCGGGATGAAAAACTGTTTTTT.

The J gene is TRBJ1-4, the V gene TRBV9, with 9 bases that match TRBD1. V lost 3 bases to trimming and J lost 8 bases; unmatched junction nucleotides: 5. The CDR3 runs 14 residues. Germline values: CDR1 SGDLS, CDR2 YYNGEE. Here the CDR3 reads CASSGRDRVEKLFF. CDR3 in DNA: TGTGCCAGCAGCGGAAGGGACAGGGTCGAAAAACTGTTTTTT.

The sample holds one count of this clone. The V gene is TRBV10-3, the J gene TRBJ2-7; 7 nucleotides agree with TRBD2. The J segment lost 2 bases and the V segment lost 2 bases, leaving 12 bases of the junction unmatched. The CDR3 contains 17 residues. From germline, CDR1 is ENHRY and CDR2 SYGVKD. The chain's CDR3 is CAISEPGGSSGAYEQYF. CDR3 bases: TGTGCCATCAGTGAGCCCGGGGGGTCCTCGGGCGCCTACGAGCAGTACTTC.

With regard to this clone: This same CDR3 is encoded by further DNA sequences in the sample. The genes are TRBV5-1 and TRBJ1-1; unclear D gene. CDR3 length: 13 amino acids. The V end was cut by 1 base, the J end by 0 bases, with 4 bases between. Germline CDR1 is SGHRS and CDR2 is YFSETQ. This CDR3 is CASSLILNTEAFF. As DNA, the CDR3 is TGCGCCAGCAGCTTGATACTGAACACTGAAGCTTTCTTT.

This clone was found once. CDR3 protein: CASSPGATSGRTGELFF. CDR3 DNA: TGTGCCAGCAGCCCCGGTGCGACTAGCGGGAGAACCGGGGAGCTGTTTTTT. J is TRBJ2-2 and V is TRBV7-9; TRBD2 matches at 12 bases. The V gene end was trimmed by 5 bases and the J gene end by 5 bases; junction bases not matched to a gene: 9. The CDR3 covers 17 residues. The germline V gene has CDR1 SEHNR and CDR2 FQNEAQ (reference sequence).

The chain combines TRBV27 with TRBJ1-3, with no clear D. V shed 0 bases and J shed 5 bases, with 5 bases lying between them. Per germline, CDR1 MNHEY and CDR2 SMNVEV (reference sequence). The CDR3 covers 13 residues. The CDR3 region is CASSLSPRNTIYF. The DNA for the CDR3 is TGTGCCAGCAGTTTATCCCCGAGAAACACCATATATTTT.

The V gene is TRBV11-1, the J gene TRBJ2-7; 11 nucleotides align to TRBD2. Germline CDR1 is SGHAT and CDR2 is FQDESV (reference sequence). Trimming at V came to 6 bases and at J to 1 base, leaving 5 bases not matched to a gene. This CDR3 has 15 residues. CDR3 coding DNA: TGTGCCAGCAGTCCGGGACTAGCGGTTTCCTACGAGCAGTACTTC. As protein: CASSPGLAVSYEQYF.